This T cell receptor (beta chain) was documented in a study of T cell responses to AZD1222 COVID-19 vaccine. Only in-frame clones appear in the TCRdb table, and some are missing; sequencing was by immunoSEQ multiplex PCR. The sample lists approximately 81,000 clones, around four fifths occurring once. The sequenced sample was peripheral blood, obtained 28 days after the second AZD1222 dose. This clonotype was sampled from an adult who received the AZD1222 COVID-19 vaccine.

CDR3 coding DNA: TGCAGTGCTAGTCAGGGGAGTCTAGCAGGTCGCGACACCGGGGAGCTGTTTTTT. As protein: CSASQGSLAGRDTGELFF. The rearrangement joins TRBV20-1 to TRBJ2-2; D perhaps matches TRBD1 (6 bases). In germline, CDR1 is DFQATT, CDR2 SNEGSKA (reference sequence). This CDR3 comprises 18 residues. V was trimmed by 3 bases and J by 3 bases, leaving 23 bases between them.